This TCR beta chain was observed in a study of control samples from healthy donors and cancer patients. CDR1 and CDR2 (germline): SGHRS, YFSETQ. V lost 1 base and J lost 2, with 15 bases in between. The CDR3 has 16 residues. Only in-frame clones appear in the TCRdb table, and some are missing; sequencing was by immunoSEQ multiplex PCR. The repertoire has around 180,000 clones, about 91% of them found once; the top ten carry 2% to 2.5%. Material: blood. The source is a woman aged 40 to 55 in good health. The chain couples TRBV5-1 to TRBJ1-2; no reliable D call. The CDR3 reads CASSLLATKNNYGYTF. CDR3 coding DNA: TGCGCCAGCAGCTTGTTGGCGACCAAAAACAACTATGGCTACACCTTC. Drawing the rest from reference TRBV5-1 and TRBJ1-2, the complete variable domain is KAGVTQTPRYLIKTRGQQVTLSCSPISGHRSVSWYQQTPGQGLQFLFEYFSETQRNKGNFPGRFSGRQFSNSRSEMNVSTLELGDSALYLCASSLLATKNNYGYTFGSGTRLTVV.